This TCR beta chain was captured in a study of blood T cell repertoires in COVID-19. Across the study: Acute and convalescent COVID-19 specimens originated in the United States, Italy and Spain. PBMCs, B-cell-depleted T cells, or T cells were the source of the cDNA or gDNA that made up the material.

In the original analysis: Nucleated cell number was recorded as an estimate derived from reference gene primer amplification. The method was immunoSEQ multiplex PCR; TCRdb's version includes in-frame clones alone and lacks a portion of them. Clone size and the V and J calls come from that table; the DNA yielded D and trimming. The sample has about 280,000 clones; roughly 88% are singletons. The CDR3 covers 12 residues. Germline CDR1 is LNHDA and CDR2 is SQIVND (reference sequence). The trim removed 3 bases at V and 13 bases at J, leaving 6 bases unmatched. This chain joins TRBV19 and TRBJ1-2; 9 positions agree with TRBD1. The specimen was peripheral blood. This TCR was recovered from a man younger than 35 with active or convalescent COVID-19. The DNA for the CDR3 is TGTGCCAGTAGTATCATAGGACAGGGGCTCACCTTC. Protein sequence: CASSIIGQGLTF.